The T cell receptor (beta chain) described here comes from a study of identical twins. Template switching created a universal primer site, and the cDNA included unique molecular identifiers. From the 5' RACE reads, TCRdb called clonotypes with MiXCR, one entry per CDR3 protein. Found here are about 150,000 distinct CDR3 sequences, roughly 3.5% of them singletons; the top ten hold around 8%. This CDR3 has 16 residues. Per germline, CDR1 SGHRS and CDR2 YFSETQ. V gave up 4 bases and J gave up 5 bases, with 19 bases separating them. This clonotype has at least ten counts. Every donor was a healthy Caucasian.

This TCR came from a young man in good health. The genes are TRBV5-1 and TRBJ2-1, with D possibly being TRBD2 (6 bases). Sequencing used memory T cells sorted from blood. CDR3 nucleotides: TGCGCCAGCAGCCCCGGGGGTCTGCAGCCCAACAATGAGCAGTTCTTC. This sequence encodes CASSPGGLQPNNEQFF.